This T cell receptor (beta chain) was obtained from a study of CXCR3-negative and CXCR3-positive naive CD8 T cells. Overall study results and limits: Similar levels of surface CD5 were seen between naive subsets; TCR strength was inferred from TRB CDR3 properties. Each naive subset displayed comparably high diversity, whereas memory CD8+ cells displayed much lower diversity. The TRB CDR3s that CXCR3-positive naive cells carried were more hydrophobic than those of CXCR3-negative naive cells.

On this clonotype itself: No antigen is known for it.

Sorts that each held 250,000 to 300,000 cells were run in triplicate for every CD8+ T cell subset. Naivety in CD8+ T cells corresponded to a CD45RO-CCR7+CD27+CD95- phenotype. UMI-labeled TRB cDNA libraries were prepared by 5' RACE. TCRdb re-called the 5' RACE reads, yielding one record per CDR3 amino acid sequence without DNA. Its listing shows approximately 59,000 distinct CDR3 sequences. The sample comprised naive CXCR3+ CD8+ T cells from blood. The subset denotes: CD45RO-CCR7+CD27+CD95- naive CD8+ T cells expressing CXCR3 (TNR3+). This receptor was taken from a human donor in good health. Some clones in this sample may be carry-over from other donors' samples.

The CDR3 here is CASSFLGPKGVEAQYF. The V gene is TRBV27, the J gene TRBJ2-5; TCRdb designates TRBD2, a call that cannot be tested without DNA. The CDR3 contains 16 residues. The germline gives CDR1 MNHEY, CDR2 SMNVEV (reference sequence).